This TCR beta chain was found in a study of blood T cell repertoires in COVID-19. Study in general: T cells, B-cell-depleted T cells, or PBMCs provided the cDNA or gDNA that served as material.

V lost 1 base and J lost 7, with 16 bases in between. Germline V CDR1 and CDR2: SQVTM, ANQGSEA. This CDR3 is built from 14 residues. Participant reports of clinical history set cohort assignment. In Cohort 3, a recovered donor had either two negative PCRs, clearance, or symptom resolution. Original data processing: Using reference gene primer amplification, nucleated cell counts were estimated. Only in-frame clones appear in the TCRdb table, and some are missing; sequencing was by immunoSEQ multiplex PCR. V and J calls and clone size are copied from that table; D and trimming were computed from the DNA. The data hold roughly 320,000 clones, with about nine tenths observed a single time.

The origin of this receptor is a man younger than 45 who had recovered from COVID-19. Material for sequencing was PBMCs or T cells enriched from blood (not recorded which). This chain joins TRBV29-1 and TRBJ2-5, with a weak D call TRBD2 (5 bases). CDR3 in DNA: TGCAGCGTTGAAGGTCCGACGAGGGAGACGACCCAGTACTTC. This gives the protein CSVEGPTRETTQYF. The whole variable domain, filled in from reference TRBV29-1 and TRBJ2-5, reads SAVISQKPSRDICQRGTSLTIQCQVDSQVTMMFWYRQQPGQSLTLIATANQGSEATYESGFVIDKFPISRPNLTFSTLTVSNMSPEDSSIYLCSVEGPTRETTQYFGPGTRLLVL.